Shown below are 9 T cell receptor beta chains from a single sample sequenced in a study of T cell clonotyping in hematopoietic cell transplantation. Time point described: recipient sample about 28 days before transplant, after cytoreduction. Libraries were prepared by immunoSEQ multiplex PCR; TCRdb keeps only in-frame clonotypes and omits some of them. Among roughly 29,000 clones listed, over 60% were seen once. Sequencing was performed on peripheral blood mononuclear cells, taken before stem cell transplant. The receptors stem from a man aged 45-65 years with myelodysplastic syndrome. Some clones in this sample may be carry-over from other donors' samples.

The chain combines TRBV20-1 with TRBJ2-5, with 7 bases fitting TRBD2. This CDR3 has 11 residues. Germline V gene sequence: CDR1 DFQATT, CDR2 SNEGSKA (reference sequence). V lost 7 bases and J lost 11; bases outside the gene matches: 10. The CDR3 region has the DNA TGCAGTGGGGTTCTAGCGGCTGAGCAGTACTTC. As protein: CSGVLAAEQYF.

J is TRBJ1-1 and V is TRBV6-6, with D unresolved. V lost 6 bases and J lost 10, with 12 bases in between. The germline CDR1 and CDR2 sequences are MNHNY and SVGAGI (reference sequence). The CDR3 length is 11 residues. CDR3 residues: CASRNGLAAFF. The CDR3 region has the DNA TGTGCCAGCAGGAATGGGTTGGCAGCTTTCTTT.

J is TRBJ1-4 and V is TRBV30; D ambiguous. Trimming removed 0 bases at V and 3 bases at J, with 8 bases between. CDR3 length: 14 amino acids. From germline, CDR1 is GTSNPN and CDR2 SVGIG (reference sequence). The CDR3 DNA reads as TGTGCCTGGAGTGTCAGGCAGCCTAATGAAAAACTGTTTTTT. This sequence encodes CAWSVRQPNEKLFF.

There are a few counts of this clone. The chain couples TRBV30 to TRBJ1-6; 7 bases align to TRBD1. This CDR3 has 13 residues. After removal of 7 bases from V and 7 bases from J, the junction contained 7 bases not matched to a gene. The germline gives CDR1 GTSNPN, CDR2 SVGIG (reference sequence). CDR3 sequence: CASLGTANSPLHF. As DNA, the CDR3 is TGTGCCTCCCTCGGGACAGCAAATTCACCCCTCCACTTT.

The rearrangement links TRBV25-1 to TRBJ2-3; D possibly corresponds to TRBD2 (6 bases). Germline lookup yields CDR1 MGHDK and CDR2 SYGVNS. Trimming shortened V by 2 bases and J by 7 bases, and 7 bases separated the two germline ends. CDR3 size: 12 residues. The CDR3 coding sequence is TGTGCCAGCAGTGAAGGGAGGAATACGCAGTATTTT. This codes for CASSEGRNTQYF. Looking up the rest from reference TRBV25-1 and TRBJ2-3 gives the full variable domain: EADIYQTPRYLVIGTGKKITLECSQTMGHDKMYWYQQDPGMELHLIHYSYGVNSTEKGDLSSESTVSRIRTEHFPLTLESARPSHTSQYLCASSEGRNTQYFGPGTRLTVL.

The rearrangement uses TRBV11-1 and TRBJ2-7, with 10 bases lining up with TRBD2. This CDR3 region has 17 residues. Germline-derived CDR1 and CDR2 are SGHAT and FQDESV (reference sequence). V was clipped by 2 bases and J by 0 bases; unmatched bases: 7. DNA for the CDR3: TGTGCCAGCAGCTTAACCTCCGGGACTAGCGTCTCCTACGAGCAGTACTTC. Its translation is CASSLTSGTSVSYEQYF.

The rearrangement uses TRBV4-3 and TRBJ2-7, with a possible D match to TRBD2 (5 bases). CDR3 length: 15 amino acids. With 0 bases removed from V and 4 bases from J, the gap between germline ends came to 13 bases. Per the germline V gene, CDR1 is LGHNA and CDR2 is YSLEER. CDR3 in DNA: TGCGCCAGCAGCCAAGATCGGACTGGGCCGTACGAGCAGTACTTC. Encoded protein: CASSQDRTGPYEQYF.

V gene TRBV30 combines with J gene TRBJ1-1, with D maybe TRBD1 (6 bases). Between the trimmed V and J ends, which lost 2 bases and 7 bases, there was a span of 17 bases. Germline assignment: CDR1 GTSNPN and CDR2 SVGIG (reference sequence). The CDR3 consists of 14 residues. CDR3 protein: CAWSHLTSTGEAFF. In DNA, the CDR3 is TGTGCCTGGAGTCACCTTACTTCGACAGGTGAAGCTTTCTTT.

The chain joins TRBV6-5 to TRBJ1-2; 11 nucleotides match TRBD1. J gave up 8 bases and V 6 bases, and 5 bases lay outside the gene matches. Germline assignment: CDR1 MNHEY and CDR2 SVGAGI. The CDR3 is made up of 13 amino acids. In DNA form, the CDR3 reads TGTGCCAGCAGCCGGGACAGGGGGGGAGGCTACACCTTC. Translation: CASSRDRGGGYTF.